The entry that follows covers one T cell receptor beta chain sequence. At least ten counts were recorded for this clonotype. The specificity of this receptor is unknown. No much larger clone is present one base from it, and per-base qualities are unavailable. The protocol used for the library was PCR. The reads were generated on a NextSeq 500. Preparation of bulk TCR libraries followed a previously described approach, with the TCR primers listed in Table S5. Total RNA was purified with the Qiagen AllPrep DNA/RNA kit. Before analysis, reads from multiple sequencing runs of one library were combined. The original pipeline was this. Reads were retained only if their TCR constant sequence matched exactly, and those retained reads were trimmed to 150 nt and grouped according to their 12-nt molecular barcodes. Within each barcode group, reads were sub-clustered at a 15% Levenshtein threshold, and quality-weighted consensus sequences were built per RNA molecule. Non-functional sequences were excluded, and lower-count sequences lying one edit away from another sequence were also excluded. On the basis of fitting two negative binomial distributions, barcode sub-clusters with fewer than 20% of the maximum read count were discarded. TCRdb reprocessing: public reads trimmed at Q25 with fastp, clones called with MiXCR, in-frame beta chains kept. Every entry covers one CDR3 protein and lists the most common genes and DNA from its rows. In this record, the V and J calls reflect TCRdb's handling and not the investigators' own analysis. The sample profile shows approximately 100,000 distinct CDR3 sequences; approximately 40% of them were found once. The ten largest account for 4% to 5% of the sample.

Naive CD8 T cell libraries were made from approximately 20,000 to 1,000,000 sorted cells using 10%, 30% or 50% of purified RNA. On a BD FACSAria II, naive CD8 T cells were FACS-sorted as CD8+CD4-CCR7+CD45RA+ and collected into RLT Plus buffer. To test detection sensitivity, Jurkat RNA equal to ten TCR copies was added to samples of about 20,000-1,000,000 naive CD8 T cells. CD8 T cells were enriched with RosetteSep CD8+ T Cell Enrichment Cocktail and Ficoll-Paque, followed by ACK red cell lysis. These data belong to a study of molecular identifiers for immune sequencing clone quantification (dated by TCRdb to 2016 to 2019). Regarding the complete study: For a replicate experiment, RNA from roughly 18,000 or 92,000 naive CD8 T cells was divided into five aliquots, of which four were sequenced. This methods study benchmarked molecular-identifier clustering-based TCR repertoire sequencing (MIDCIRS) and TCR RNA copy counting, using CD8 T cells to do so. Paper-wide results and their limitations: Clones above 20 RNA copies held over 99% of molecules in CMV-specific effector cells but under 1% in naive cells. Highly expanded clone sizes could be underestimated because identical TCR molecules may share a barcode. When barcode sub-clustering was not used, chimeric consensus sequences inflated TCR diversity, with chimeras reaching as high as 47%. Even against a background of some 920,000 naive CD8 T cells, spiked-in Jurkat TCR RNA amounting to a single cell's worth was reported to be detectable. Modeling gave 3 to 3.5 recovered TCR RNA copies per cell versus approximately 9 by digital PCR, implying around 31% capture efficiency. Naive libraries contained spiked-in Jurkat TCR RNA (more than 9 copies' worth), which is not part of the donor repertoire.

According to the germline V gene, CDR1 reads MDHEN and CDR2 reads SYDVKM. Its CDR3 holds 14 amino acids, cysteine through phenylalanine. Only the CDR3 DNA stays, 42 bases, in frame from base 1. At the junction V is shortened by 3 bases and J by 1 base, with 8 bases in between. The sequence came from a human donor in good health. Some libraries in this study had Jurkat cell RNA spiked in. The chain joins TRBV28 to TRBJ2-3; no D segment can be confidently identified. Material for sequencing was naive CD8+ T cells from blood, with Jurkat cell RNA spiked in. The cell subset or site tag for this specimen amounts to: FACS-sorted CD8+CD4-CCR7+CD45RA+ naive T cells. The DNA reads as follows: TGTGCCAGCAGTTTTCTCGCGGGCACAGATACGCAGTATTTT. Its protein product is CASSFLAGTDTQYF.